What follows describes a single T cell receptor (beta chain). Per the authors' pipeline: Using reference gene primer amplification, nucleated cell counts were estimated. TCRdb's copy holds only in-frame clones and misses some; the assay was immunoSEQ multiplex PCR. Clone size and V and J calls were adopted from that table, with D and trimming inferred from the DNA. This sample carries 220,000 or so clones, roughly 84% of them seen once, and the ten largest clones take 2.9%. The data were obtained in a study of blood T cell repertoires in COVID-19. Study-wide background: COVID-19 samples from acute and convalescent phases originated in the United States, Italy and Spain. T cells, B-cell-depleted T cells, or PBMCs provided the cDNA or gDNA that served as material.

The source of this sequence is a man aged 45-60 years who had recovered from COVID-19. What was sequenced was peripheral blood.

The CDR3: CASSLLDSVGEKLFF. As DNA, the CDR3 is TGTGCCAGCAGTTTATTGGACAGTGTTGGTGAAAAACTGTTTTTT. The chain employs TRBV27 and TRBJ1-4, with D tentatively TRBD1 (6 bases). Germline CDR1 is MNHEY and CDR2 is SMNVEV (reference sequence). The CDR3 has 15 amino acids. V lost 1 base, J lost 7 bases, and 13 bases lay in between.